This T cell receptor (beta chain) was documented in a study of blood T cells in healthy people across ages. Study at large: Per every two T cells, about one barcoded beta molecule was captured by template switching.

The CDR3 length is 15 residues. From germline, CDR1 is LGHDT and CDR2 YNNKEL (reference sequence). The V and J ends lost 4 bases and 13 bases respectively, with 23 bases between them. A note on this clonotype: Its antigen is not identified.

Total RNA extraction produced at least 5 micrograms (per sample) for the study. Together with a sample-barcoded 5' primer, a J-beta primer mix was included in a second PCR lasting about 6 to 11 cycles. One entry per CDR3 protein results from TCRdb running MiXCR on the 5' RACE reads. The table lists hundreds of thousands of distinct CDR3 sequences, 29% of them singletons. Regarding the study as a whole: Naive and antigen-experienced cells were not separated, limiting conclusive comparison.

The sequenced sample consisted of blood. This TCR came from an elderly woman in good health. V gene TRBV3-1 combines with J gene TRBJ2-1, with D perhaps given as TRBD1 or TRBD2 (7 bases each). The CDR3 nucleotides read TGTGCCAGCAGCCCAGGGGGGGACCTCTCAAAGACCCAGTTCTTC. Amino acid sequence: CASSPGGDLSKTQFF.